The next 7 T cell receptor beta chains were all read from a single sample in a study of T cell repertoires in cytomegalovirus infection. These TCRs' antigens remain unknown. TCRdb re-derived calls from the reads in MiXCR, one entry per CDR3 protein. The table has 650,000 to 850,000 distinct CDR3 sequences, 25% to 35% seen once. Sequencing was performed on cultured CD8+ T cells from PBMCs, taken from culture after CMV antigen stimulation. The receptors were sampled from a human donor in good health (CMV status not recorded). Some clones in this sample may be carry-over from other donors' samples.

This clonotype showed up just a few times. The CDR3 is CASSHIEGAGELFF. Here the CDR3 DNA reads TGCGCCAGCAGCCACATTGAGGGCGCCGGGGAGCTGTTTTTT. This rearrangement joins TRBV4-1 to TRBJ2-2; TRBD2 is a possible D gene (5 bases). Trimming took off 3 bases at V and 6 bases at J, with 11 bases between the two ends. Per the germline V gene, CDR1 is MGHRA and CDR2 is YSYEKL. CDR3 length: 14 residues.

This clonotype has a handful of counts. The gene calls are TRBV4-1 and TRBJ2-1, with D perhaps TRBD2 (5 bases). The germline V gene has CDR1 MGHRA and CDR2 YSYEKL. This CDR3 contains 15 residues. V lost 2 bases, J lost 0 bases, and 8 bases lay in between. The CDR3 loop is CASSQTRSSYNEQFF. The CDR3 bases are TGCGCCAGCAGCCAAACTAGGAGCTCCTACAATGAGCAGTTCTTC.

The V gene is TRBV7-8, the J gene TRBJ1-2; perhaps TRBD1 as D (5 bases). Looked up from germline, CDR1 is SGHVS and CDR2 is FQNEAQ. V lost 5 bases, J lost 1 base, and 14 bases lay in between. The CDR3 extends over 15 amino acids. CDR3: CASSEGDPLNYGYTF. The CDR3 coding sequence is TGTGCCAGCAGCGAAGGGGACCCCCTTAACTATGGCTACACCTTC.

This clonotype was found a few times. The chain recombines TRBV14 with TRBJ2-1, with 7 bases aligning to TRBD1. Germline CDR1 is SGHDN and CDR2 is FVKESK. The CDR3 contains 14 residues. Unmatched junction bases numbered 9, after V lost 5 bases and J lost 8 bases. CDR3 protein: CASSDGQVYDEQFF. The DNA for the CDR3 is TGTGCCAGCAGCGACGGACAGGTTTATGATGAGCAGTTCTTC. Together with reference TRBV14 and TRBJ2-1, the CDR3 gives the full variable domain: EAGVTQFPSHSVIEKGQTVTLRCDPISGHDNLYWYRRVMGKEIKFLLHFVKESKQDESGMPNNRFLAERTGGTYSTLKVQPAELEDSGVYFCASSDGQVYDEQFFGPGTRLTVL.

This clonotype was detected only a few times. The chain has TRBV2 and TRBJ2-6; possible D gene TRBD1, 5 bases. CDR3 length equals 16 residues. V was shortened by 10 bases and J by 0 bases, with 16 bases between the two germline ends. Germline V gene data show CDR1 as SNHLY and CDR2 as FYNNEI. The CDR3 DNA reads TGTGCCACTAGGGGCAGGGTCGACTCTGGGGCCAACGTCCTGACTTTC. It is translated as CATRGRVDSGANVLTF. Using reference TRBV2 and TRBJ2-6 for the parts outside the CDR3, the full variable domain is EPEVTQTPSHQVTQMGQEVILRCVPISNHLYFYWYRQILGQKVEFLVSFYNNEISEKSEIFDDQFSVERPDGSNFTLKIRSTKLEDSAMYFCATRGRVDSGANVLTFGAGSRLTVL.

This rearrangement joins TRBV5-5 to TRBJ1-5; 7 nucleotides line up with TRBD1. The CDR3 spans 16 residues. The junction had 6 bases not matched to a gene; V was cut back by 2 bases and J by 1 base. Germline V gives CDR1 SGHKS, CDR2 YYEKEE (reference sequence). As DNA, the CDR3 is TGTGCCAGCAGCTTAGAACAGGGGAGGAGCAATCAGCCCCAGCATTTT. This translates into CASSLEQGRSNQPQHF.

This clonotype appeared many times. The chain links TRBV7-6 to TRBJ1-5; unclear D gene. CDR1 is SGHVS and CDR2 is FNYEAQ in the germline V gene. With 1 base removed from V and 7 bases from J, the gap between germline ends came to 17 bases. The CDR3 sequence is 16 residues long. The CDR3 DNA reads as TGTGCCAGCAGCTTAGATCGGTCCGGCCCTGGGCAGCCCCAGCATTTT. Translating it yields CASSLDRSGPGQPQHF.